These 2 T cell receptor beta chains were sequenced from one sample in a study of T-cell reconstitution after alpha-beta-depleted transplantation in children. TCRbeta library preparation incorporated unique molecular identifiers. TCRdb re-called the PCR reads with MiXCR, one entry per CDR3 protein. This sample has 400,000 to 500,000 distinct CDR3 sequences, with around 9.9% found just once. The sequenced sample was PBMCs from the stem cell graft donor, obtained from the stem cell graft. Every receptor here comes from a human donor who donated a stem cell graft to a child with acute myeloid leukemia.

The chain is built from TRBV11-2 and TRBJ1-2; D perhaps matches TRBD1 (5 bases). CDR1 and CDR2 (germline): SGHAT, FQNNGV. V was cut by 5 bases and J by 4 bases, with 11 bases left in between. The length of the CDR3 is 13 residues. The CDR3 region has the DNA TGTGCCAGCAGCCCGGGACGGACCTATGGCTACACCTTC. It specifies CASSPGRTYGYTF.

As for this clonotype: Relative to the germline gene, one junction end is altered; a read error may explain this. This chain uses TRBV11-2 with TRBJ2-2; TRBD1 matches at 7 bases. The CDR3 covers 14 residues. Germline CDR1 SGHAT, CDR2 FQNNGV. CDR3 sequence: CASRDLTGVEEPFF. The CDR3 nucleotides read TGTGCCAGCAGGGACCTCACAGGGGTGGAGGAGCCGTTTTTT.